The source of this T cell receptor beta chain is a study of radiotherapy plus CTLA-4 blockade in lung cancer. About the research overall: More than 15% of patients responded objectively, and about 32% achieved disease control. Study observations and caveats: Interferon-beta, together with early blood T cell clone dynamics, reportedly best predicted response. After treatment with radiotherapy plus ipilimumab, TCR clones that came from the tumor expanded in blood.

The repertoire was sequenced with immunoSEQ multiplex PCR; TCRdb's copy has only in-frame clones and lacks some. Among roughly 51,000 clones listed, 75% to 90% were seen once. This CDR3 contains 20 residues. V lost 2 bases and J lost 0; bases outside the gene matches: 13. Per germline, CDR1 SGHRS and CDR2 YFSETQ. Turning to this clone: Its antigen is undetermined.

Alongside CTLA-4 blockade with ipilimumab, patients with chemo-refractory metastatic non-small-cell lung cancer received focal radiation. This sequence joins TRBV5-1 and TRBJ2-6, with 8 bases aligning to TRBD1. The material sequenced was peripheral blood, taken from a patient treated with radiotherapy plus ipilimumab. The TCR originated in a human donor with non-small cell lung cancer that progressed on radiotherapy plus ipilimumab. Some clones in this sample may be carry-over from other donors' samples. This CDR3 is CASSLVFTGTGLSGANVLTF. DNA for the CDR3: TGCGCCAGCAGCTTAGTATTTACCGGGACAGGTCTCTCTGGGGCCAACGTCCTGACTTTC.